These 27 T cell receptor beta chains were sequenced from one sample in a study of T cell responses to AZD1222 COVID-19 vaccine. Repertoires were generated with immunoSEQ multiplex PCR, while TCRdb's copy carries only in-frame clones and drops some. The sample includes about 180,000 clones, roughly 94% seen only once; the top ten take about 1.5%. Material: peripheral blood, obtained 28 days after the second AZD1222 dose. The receptors come from an adult who received the AZD1222 COVID-19 vaccine.

The rearrangement uses TRBV4-3 and TRBJ2-7; D unclear. Germline loops: CDR1 LGHNA, CDR2 YSLEER. Trimming cost V 0 bases and J 3 bases, with 12 bases left between them. The CDR3 sequence is 15 residues long. CDR3 coding DNA: TGCGCCAGCAGCCAAGATTATAGGCCATTCTACGAGCAGTACTTC. Its translation: CASSQDYRPFYEQYF.

The rearrangement uses TRBV18 and TRBJ1-1, with 8 bases that match TRBD1. This CDR3 comprises 15 residues. The ends lost 5 bases at V and 1 base at J; junction bases unmatched: 6. The germline V gene encodes CDR1 KGHSH and CDR2 LQKENI. CDR3 in DNA: TGTGCCAGCTCAACTGAGACAGGGGAGAACACTGAAGCTTTCTTT. Translation: CASSTETGENTEAFF. Supplemented by reference TRBV18 and TRBJ1-1, the full variable domain reads NAGVMQNPRHLVRRRGQEARLRCSPMKGHSHVYWYRQLPEEGLKFMVYLQKENIIDESGMPKERFSAEFPKEGPSILRIQQVVRGDSAAYFCASSTETGENTEAFFGQGTRLTVV.

The chain has TRBV6-2 or TRBV6-3 and TRBJ2-7; D gene unclear. V lost 2 bases to trimming and J lost 9 bases, with 14 bases between them. This CDR3 region has 13 residues. Looked up from germline, CDR1 is MNHEY and CDR2 is SVGEGT. CDR3 nucleotide sequence: TGTGCCAGCAGTTACATCGGGCCTACTGGGCAGTACTTC. Translated: CASSYIGPTGQYF.

This chain joins TRBV6-2 or TRBV6-3 and TRBJ1-1; D remains unclear. The V gene's germline CDR1 is MNHEY and CDR2 SVGEGT. The V and J ends lost 2 bases and 6 bases respectively, with 7 bases between them. The CDR3 spans 12 residues. The CDR3 DNA follows: TGTGCCAGCAGTTACACTACCTCTGAAGCTTTCTTT. Protein sequence: CASSYTTSEAFF.

The chain combines TRBV9 with TRBJ2-3; a possible D gene is TRBD1 (6 bases). Per germline, CDR1 SGDLS and CDR2 YYNGEE. V gave up 2 bases and J gave up 1 base, with 8 bases separating them. The CDR3 has 14 residues. The CDR3 DNA is TGTGCCAGCAGCGTTAACAGGGGCACAGATACGCAGTATTTT. It specifies CASSVNRGTDTQYF.

This rearrangement joins TRBV2 to TRBJ1-2; D is unclear. CDR3 length equals 14 residues. The germline V gene encodes CDR1 SNHLY and CDR2 FYNNEI. With 6 bases removed from V and 4 bases from J, the gap between germline ends came to 15 bases. The CDR3 DNA sequence: TGTGCCAGCAGATTGGACGGGAATTTCTATGGCTACACCTTC. As protein: CASRLDGNFYGYTF.

This clone appeared once. The chain links TRBV6-5 to TRBJ1-4; 11 bases match TRBD1. CDR3 size: 15 residues. The J segment lost 6 bases and the V segment lost 6 bases, leaving 6 bases of the junction unmatched. CDR1 MNHEY and CDR2 SVGAGI come from the germline V gene. The CDR3 region is CASRDRGRGDEKLFF. The CDR3 DNA reads TGTGCCAGCAGGGACAGGGGGCGTGGGGATGAAAAACTGTTTTTT.

The V and J genes are TRBV29-1 and TRBJ2-5, with 11 bases matching TRBD2. This CDR3 comprises 14 residues. The junction had 8 bases not matched to a gene; V was cut back by 6 bases and J by 5 bases. Germline V lookup: CDR1 SQVTM, CDR2 ANQGSEA. The CDR3 DNA sequence: TGCAGCGTCCCCGGGACTAGCGGCCTGGAGACCCAGTACTTC. Translating gives CSVPGTSGLETQYF. Full variable domain (remainder filled in from reference TRBV29-1 and TRBJ2-5): SAVISQKPSRDICQRGTSLTIQCQVDSQVTMMFWYRQQPGQSLTLIATANQGSEATYESGFVIDKFPISRPNLTFSTLTVSNMSPEDSSIYLCSVPGTSGLETQYFGPGTRLLVL.

The chain couples TRBV9 to TRBJ1-5; 8 bases fit TRBD1. V trimming: 3 bases; J trimming: 5 bases; junction bases outside the gene matches: 7. Germline values: CDR1 SGDLS, CDR2 YYNGEE. CDR3 size: 15 residues. CDR3 region: CASSARQGKDQPQHF. CDR3 in DNA: TGTGCCAGCAGCGCGCGACAGGGGAAGGATCAGCCCCAGCATTTT.

The gene calls are TRBV28 and TRBJ1-6; 7 bases align to TRBD1. The germline V gene has CDR1 MDHEN and CDR2 SYDVKM. After removal of 2 bases from V and 8 bases from J, the junction contained 3 bases not matched to a gene. The CDR3 extends over 14 amino acids. CDR3 region: CASSLIRGDSPLHF. The CDR3, as DNA: TGTGCCAGCAGTTTAATCAGGGGGGATTCACCCCTCCACTTT.

This chain links TRBV10-3 with TRBJ1-6; D is possibly TRBD1 (5 bases). The germline CDR1 and CDR2 sequences are ENHRY and SYGVKD. The CDR3 consists of 17 residues. Trimming stripped 0 bases from V and 10 bases from J, with 19 bases between. As DNA, the CDR3 is TGTGCCATCAGTGAGTCATCTCAGGGAAATTTCGGGTCACCCCTCCACTTT. Its translation is CAISESSQGNFGSPLHF.

This chain links TRBV28 with TRBJ2-5, with a weak D call TRBD2 (7 bases). Germline assignment: CDR1 MDHEN and CDR2 SYDVKM. V dropped 2 bases and J dropped 6 bases, with 16 bases sitting between them. This CDR3 contains 15 residues. CDR3 sequence (DNA): TGTGCCAGCAGTTTACAGGCGGGGGCTGGACAGACCCAGTACTTC. Amino acids: CASSLQAGAGQTQYF.

CDR3 region: CASSLPGSWQNTEAFF. In DNA form, the CDR3 reads TGTGCCAGTAGTCTACCGGGATCATGGCAGAACACTGAAGCTTTCTTT. The chain is built from TRBV19 and TRBJ1-1; D is ambiguous. The V gene lost 5 bases and the J gene lost 1 base, with 17 bases spanning the gap. Germline V lookup: CDR1 LNHDA, CDR2 SQIVND (reference sequence). This CDR3 has 16 amino acids.

The chain links TRBV7-9 to TRBJ1-1; 7 positions agree with TRBD1. V was clipped by 5 bases and J by 7 bases; unmatched bases: 4. From germline, CDR1 is SEHNR and CDR2 FQNEAQ (reference sequence). The CDR3 has 12 amino acids. The CDR3 DNA sequence: TGTGCCAGCAGCCCCACAGGGGTTGAAGCTTTCTTT. Protein product: CASSPTGVEAFF. Full variable domain (rest looked up from reference TRBV7-9 and TRBJ1-1): DTGVSQNPRHKITKRGQNVTFRCDPISEHNRLYWYRQTLGQGPEFLTYFQNEAQLEKSRLLSDRFSAERPKGSFSTLEIQRTEQGDSAMYLCASSPTGVEAFFGQGTRLTVV.

This clone appeared a few times. The chain links TRBV2 to TRBJ1-2; 8 positions match TRBD1. This CDR3 comprises 15 residues. Trimming took 9 bases from V and 5 from J; bases not matched to a gene: 14. In germline, CDR1 is SNHLY, CDR2 FYNNEI. In nucleotides, the CDR3 is TGTGCCAGGGGGGGCCTCGGACAGGGATCTTATGGCTACACCTTC. It yields the protein CARGGLGQGSYGYTF. Using reference TRBV2 and TRBJ1-2 for the parts outside the CDR3, the full variable domain is EPEVTQTPSHQVTQMGQEVILRCVPISNHLYFYWYRQILGQKVEFLVSFYNNEISEKSEIFDDQFSVERPDGSNFTLKIRSTKLEDSAMYFCARGGLGQGSYGYTFGSGTRLTVV.

J is TRBJ1-4 and V is TRBV4-3; D remains unclear. V lost 1 base and J 0 bases, leaving 21 bases between the germline ends. CDR1 LGHNA and CDR2 YSLEER come from the germline V gene. The CDR3 consists of 20 residues. CDR3 protein: CASSQALPLVGSPTNEKLFF. DNA for the CDR3: TGCGCCAGCAGCCAAGCTTTGCCGCTAGTCGGGAGTCCAACTAATGAAAAACTGTTTTTT.

The rearrangement joins TRBV6-2 or TRBV6-3 to TRBJ2-3, with 10 bases that match TRBD2. Germline trimming cut 2 bases from V and 1 base from J; bases unmatched to any gene: 3. Germline CDR1 reads MNHEY; CDR2 reads SVGEGT. The length of the CDR3 is 16 residues. The DNA for the CDR3 is TGTGCCAGCAGTTACCTTCTAGCGGGGGGCACAGATACGCAGTATTTT. Protein: CASSYLLAGGTDTQYF.

The table lists this clone with a count of one. The chain links TRBV5-6 to TRBJ1-4; possible D gene TRBD1, 5 bases. CDR3 length: 16 amino acids. V was trimmed by 4 bases and J by 7 bases, leaving 20 bases between them. Looked up from germline, CDR1 is SGHDT and CDR2 is YYEEEE. The CDR3 protein is CASSPRNPGLGEKLFF. The CDR3 DNA reads TGTGCCAGCAGCCCAAGAAACCCAGGGTTGGGTGAAAAACTGTTTTTT.

The gene calls are TRBV29-1 and TRBJ1-1; no reliable D call. Deletions cut 4 bases from V and 4 bases from J, with 7 bases between. The V gene's germline CDR1 is SQVTM and CDR2 ANQGSEA. The CDR3 consists of 11 residues. The CDR3 loop is CSVAHLTEAFF. CDR3 nucleotides: TGCAGCGTTGCACACCTCACTGAAGCTTTCTTT.

The J gene is TRBJ1-6, the V gene TRBV2; no clear D gene. Germline CDR1 and CDR2: SNHLY and FYNNEI. This CDR3 region has 12 residues. Trimming left V 6 bases short and J 13 bases short, with 13 bases between. In DNA, the CDR3 is TGTGCCAGCAGCGAACGGTTACCCCCCCTCCACTTT. Its protein product is CASSERLPPLHF.

The chain has TRBV12-3 or TRBV12-4 and TRBJ1-2; maybe TRBD1 (6 bases). The CDR3 sequence is 13 residues long. V was cut by 2 bases and J by 6 bases, with 10 bases left in between. The CDR3 reads CASSLRGTDGYTF. CDR3 coding DNA: TGTGCCAGCAGTTTAAGGGGGACCGATGGCTACACCTTC.

A single count supports this clone. This chain uses TRBV7-2 with TRBJ2-7; D unresolved. CDR3 length equals 13 residues. The ends were cut back, 2 bases at V and 1 base at J, with 6 bases in the middle. The germline V gene has CDR1 SGHTA and CDR2 FQGNSA. CDR3 region: CASSLFSSYEQYF. The CDR3 DNA reads TGTGCCAGCAGCTTATTCAGTTCCTACGAGCAGTACTTC.

The chain employs TRBV19 and TRBJ2-2; perhaps TRBD2 as D (5 bases). V was clipped by 4 bases and J by 3 bases, with 9 bases between them. There are 14 residues in the CDR3. Germline loops: CDR1 LNHDA, CDR2 SQIVND (reference sequence). CDR3 sequence reads: CASSRGPYTGELFF. In nucleotides, the CDR3 is TGTGCCAGTAGTAGAGGGCCCTACACCGGGGAGCTGTTTTTT.

The chain combines TRBV27 with TRBJ1-2; TRBD1 matches 11 bases. The V segment lost 2 bases and the J segment 4 bases; nucleotides outside the gene matches: 9. Germline values: CDR1 MNHEY, CDR2 SMNVEV (reference sequence). The CDR3 totals 17 residues. The DNA for the CDR3 is TGTGCCAGCAGTTTACCCCGGGACAGGGGGACCATCTATGGCTACACCTTC. Amino acid sequence: CASSLPRDRGTIYGYTF.

The V gene is TRBV5-1, the J gene TRBJ2-1; a weak D match, TRBD2 (5 bases). The CDR3 consists of 13 residues. V was clipped by 0 bases and J by 6 bases, with 7 bases between them. CDR1 is SGHRS and CDR2 is YFSETQ in the germline V gene. The CDR3 sequence: CASSLVGSNEQFF. CDR3 nucleotide sequence: TGCGCCAGCAGCTTGGTTGGGAGCAATGAGCAGTTCTTC.

On this clone: Other DNA sequences of this sample code for an identical CDR3. The chain carries TRBV19 and TRBJ2-7; the D is unclear. CDR3 size: 13 residues. The germline gives CDR1 LNHDA, CDR2 SQIVND (reference sequence). V was trimmed by 3 bases and J by 3 bases, leaving 9 bases between them. The CDR3 nucleotides read TGTGCCAGTAGTATGAGAACAAGCTACGAGCAGTACTTC. Its protein product is CASSMRTSYEQYF.

The CDR3 DNA sequence: TGCGCCAGCAGCTCGCAGATCCTCAGGGAGGGGATCTCTGGGGCCAACGTCCTGACTTTC. Translated, it gives CASSSQILREGISGANVLTF. The V and J genes are TRBV5-1 and TRBJ2-6; 7 bases map to TRBD2. Germline assignment: CDR1 SGHRS and CDR2 YFSETQ. The CDR3 has 20 residues. V was clipped by 3 bases and J by 0 bases; unmatched bases: 15.